A selection of T cell receptor beta chains follows, all from one sample in a study of blood T cell repertoires in COVID-19. Assay used: immunoSEQ multiplex PCR; TCRdb lists only in-frame clones, some missing. The sample consists of around 200,000 clones, around 75% of them appearing once. What was sequenced was peripheral blood. All receptors come from a human donor in a cohort sampled during active COVID-19. CDR3s include the opening cysteine and the closing phenylalanine or tryptophan. Each record gives: V gene, clone size, J gene, D gene, CDR3 protein, CDR3 DNA. D genes are given only for firm matches. The listing skips clone size in some rows; elsewhere it reads once, few, many or a size class.

V gene: TRBV19
clone size: .
J gene: TRBJ2-7
D gene: TRBD2
CDR3 protein: CASSTELAGVYEQYF
CDR3 DNA: TGTGCCAGTAGTACCGAACTAGCGGGAGTTTACGAGCAGTACTTC

V gene: TRBV18
clone size: .
J gene: TRBJ2-7
D gene: TRBD2
CDR3 protein: CASSPASGSPYEQYF
CDR3 DNA: TGTGCCAGCTCACCGGCAAGCGGGAGTCCCTACGAGCAGTACTTC

V gene: TRBV7-2
clone size: .
J gene: TRBJ2-1
D gene: .
CDR3 protein: CASSLGGSGLRSYNEQFF
CDR3 DNA: TGTGCCAGCAGCTTAGGTGGGAGCGGGCTTCGCTCCTACAATGAGCAGTTCTTC

V gene: TRBV11-2
clone size: .
J gene: TRBJ2-5
D gene: .
CDR3 protein: CASSSSIQETQYF
CDR3 DNA: TGTGCCAGCAGCTCGAGTATACAAGAGACCCAGTACTTC

V gene: TRBV11-3
clone size: once
J gene: TRBJ1-5
D gene: .
CDR3 protein: CASSYTGGGDQPQHF
CDR3 DNA: TGTGCCAGCAGCTACACCGGGGGAGGGGATCAGCCCCAGCATTTT

V gene: TRBV5-1
clone size: .
J gene: TRBJ2-1
D gene: TRBD2
CDR3 protein: CASSLAGGDQSEQFF
CDR3 DNA: TGCGCCAGCAGCTTGGCGGGGGGAGACCAAAGTGAGCAGTTCTTC

V gene: TRBV4-1
clone size: .
J gene: TRBJ2-1
D gene: TRBD2
CDR3 protein: CASSRGGVLGLVDEQFF
CDR3 DNA: TGCGCCAGCAGCCGGGGAGGGGTGTTGGGACTAGTCGATGAGCAGTTCTTC

V gene: TRBV6-2/TRBV6-3
clone size: .
J gene: TRBJ2-6
D gene: .
CDR3 protein: CASSRAGANVLTF
CDR3 DNA: TGTGCCAGCAGCCGCGCTGGGGCCAACGTCCTGACTTTC

V gene: TRBV5-4
clone size: .
J gene: TRBJ2-5
D gene: TRBD2
CDR3 protein: CASSLAAGGPGETQYF
CDR3 DNA: TGTGCCAGCAGCTTGGCTGCGGGAGGGCCGGGAGAGACCCAGTACTTC

V gene: TRBV7-4
clone size: .
J gene: TRBJ1-1
D gene: .
CDR3 protein: CASSSEPSEAFF
CDR3 DNA: TGTGCCAGCAGCTCGGAGCCCAGTGAAGCTTTCTTT

V gene: TRBV28
clone size: .
J gene: TRBJ2-3
D gene: .
CDR3 protein: CASSREGVPGTDTQYF
CDR3 DNA: TGTGCCAGCAGCAGAGAGGGCGTCCCGGGGACAGATACGCAGTATTTT

V gene: TRBV11-2
clone size: .
J gene: TRBJ2-7
D gene: TRBD2
CDR3 protein: CASSPSGRGTYEQYF
CDR3 DNA: TGTGCCAGCAGTCCTAGCGGGAGGGGGACCTACGAGCAGTACTTC

V gene: TRBV5-1
clone size: .
J gene: TRBJ2-5
D gene: TRBD1
CDR3 protein: CASSLSGTGVETQYF
CDR3 DNA: TGCGCCAGCAGCTTGTCCGGGACAGGGGTAGAGACCCAGTACTTC

V gene: TRBV5-4
clone size: .
J gene: TRBJ1-6
D gene: .
CDR3 protein: CASSVEQGRNSPLHF
CDR3 DNA: TGTGCCAGCAGTGTGGAGCAGGGCAGAAATTCACCCCTCCACTTT

V gene: TRBV6-5
clone size: .
J gene: TRBJ1-4
D gene: .
CDR3 protein: CASSSGGAGENEKLFF
CDR3 DNA: TGTGCCAGCAGTTCTGGCGGGGCTGGGGAAAATGAAAAACTGTTTTTT

V gene: TRBV7-3
clone size: .
J gene: TRBJ2-5
D gene: TRBD2
CDR3 protein: CASSFFTGGVGETQYF
CDR3 DNA: TGTGCCAGCAGCTTCTTTACGGGAGGGGTCGGGGAGACCCAGTACTTC

V gene: TRBV11-2
clone size: .
J gene: TRBJ1-1
D gene: .
CDR3 protein: CASSLEQGAAFF
CDR3 DNA: TGTGCCAGCAGCTTAGAGCAGGGCGCAGCTTTCTTT

V gene: TRBV27
clone size: few
J gene: TRBJ2-7
D gene: .
CDR3 protein: CASRGSHYEQYF
CDR3 DNA: TGTGCCAGCCGCGGGTCCCACTACGAGCAGTACTTC

V gene: TRBV19
clone size: .
J gene: TRBJ2-7
D gene: .
CDR3 protein: CASSITQGYEQYF
CDR3 DNA: TGTGCCAGTAGTATCACTCAGGGCTACGAGCAGTACTTC

V gene: TRBV7-2
clone size: .
J gene: TRBJ2-3
D gene: TRBD2
CDR3 protein: CASSLYAGGSTDTQYF
CDR3 DNA: TGTGCCAGCAGCTTATATGCGGGAGGGAGCACAGATACGCAGTATTTT

V gene: TRBV7-3
clone size: .
J gene: TRBJ2-1
D gene: TRBD2
CDR3 protein: CASSLMPLAGGGNEQFF
CDR3 DNA: TGTGCCAGCAGCTTAATGCCTCTAGCGGGAGGGGGCAATGAGCAGTTCTTC

V gene: TRBV6-5
clone size: .
J gene: TRBJ2-7
D gene: TRBD1
CDR3 protein: CASRPDRVIYEQYF
CDR3 DNA: TGTGCCAGCAGGCCCGACAGGGTTATTTACGAGCAGTACTTC

V gene: TRBV3-1/TRBV3-2
clone size: .
J gene: TRBJ1-4
D gene: TRBD1
CDR3 protein: CASSLRQGSEKLFF
CDR3 DNA: TGTGCCAGCAGCCTCCGACAGGGTTCCGAAAAACTGTTTTTT

V gene: TRBV6-2/TRBV6-3
clone size: .
J gene: TRBJ2-7
D gene: TRBD2
CDR3 protein: CASSYSYLRDYLSYEQYF
CDR3 DNA: TGTGCCAGCAGTTACTCCTACCTCCGGGACTACCTATCCTACGAGCAGTACTTC

V gene: TRBV20-1
clone size: .
J gene: TRBJ2-7
D gene: TRBD2
CDR3 protein: CSASGLAGTYEQYF
CDR3 DNA: TGCAGTGCTAGTGGACTAGCGGGAACTTACGAGCAGTACTTC

V gene: TRBV7-8
clone size: .
J gene: TRBJ2-7
D gene: TRBD1
CDR3 protein: CASSLDVTGPSYEQYF
CDR3 DNA: TGTGCCAGCAGCTTAGACGTGACAGGGCCTTCCTACGAGCAGTACTTC

V gene: TRBV5-1
clone size: once
J gene: TRBJ1-1
D gene: .
CDR3 protein: CASSFPGPGAEAFF
CDR3 DNA: TGCGCCAGCAGCTTCCCGGGCCCCGGGGCTGAAGCTTTCTTT

V gene: TRBV27
clone size: once
J gene: TRBJ2-3
D gene: .
CDR3 protein: CASRFYSGRTDTQYF
CDR3 DNA: TGTGCCAGCAGATTCTATAGCGGACGCACAGATACGCAGTATTTT

V gene: TRBV4-2
clone size: .
J gene: TRBJ2-3
D gene: .
CDR3 protein: CASSEPSARSTDTQYF
CDR3 DNA: TGTGCCAGCAGCGAACCTAGCGCCCGTAGTACAGATACGCAGTATTTT

V gene: TRBV19
clone size: few
J gene: TRBJ1-4
D gene: TRBD1
CDR3 protein: CARAGQINEKLFF
CDR3 DNA: TGTGCCAGGGCGGGACAGATTAATGAAAAACTGTTTTTT

V gene: TRBV5-1
clone size: .
J gene: TRBJ2-1
D gene: TRBD2
CDR3 protein: CASSPRASGYNEQFF
CDR3 DNA: TGCGCCAGCAGCCCCCGGGCTAGCGGATACAATGAGCAGTTCTTC

V gene: TRBV7-8
clone size: .
J gene: TRBJ1-1
D gene: TRBD1
CDR3 protein: CASSKGQGVTEAFF
CDR3 DNA: TGTGCCAGCAGCAAGGGACAGGGGGTGACTGAAGCTTTCTTT

V gene: TRBV5-1
clone size: .
J gene: TRBJ2-1
D gene: TRBD2
CDR3 protein: CASDTGGRGGEQFF
CDR3 DNA: TGCGCCAGCGATACGGGAGGGAGAGGAGGTGAGCAGTTCTTC

V gene: TRBV9
clone size: .
J gene: TRBJ1-1
D gene: TRBD1
CDR3 protein: CASSVDQGAVTEAFF
CDR3 DNA: TGTGCCAGCAGCGTAGACCAGGGGGCTGTCACTGAAGCTTTCTTT

V gene: TRBV13
clone size: .
J gene: TRBJ2-1
D gene: .
CDR3 protein: CASSLGPGYYNEQFF
CDR3 DNA: TGTGCCAGCAGCTTAGGGCCAGGGTATTACAATGAGCAGTTCTTC

V gene: TRBV28
clone size: .
J gene: TRBJ1-1
D gene: TRBD1
CDR3 protein: CASSLWGSGQGITEAFF
CDR3 DNA: TGTGCCAGCAGTTTATGGGGATCCGGACAGGGGATTACTGAAGCTTTCTTT

V gene: TRBV19
clone size: .
J gene: TRBJ2-7
D gene: TRBD2
CDR3 protein: CASSMSGRLSYEQYF
CDR3 DNA: TGTGCCAGTAGTATGAGCGGGAGGCTCTCCTACGAGCAGTACTTC

V gene: TRBV19
clone size: .
J gene: TRBJ2-7
D gene: TRBD2
CDR3 protein: CASSIAGGTEQYF
CDR3 DNA: TGTGCCAGTAGTATAGCGGGAGGGACTGAGCAGTACTTC

V gene: TRBV27
clone size: .
J gene: TRBJ2-1
D gene: .
CDR3 protein: CASSLSDTDPYNEQFF
CDR3 DNA: TGTGCCAGCAGTTTATCGGACACAGACCCCTACAATGAGCAGTTCTTC

V gene: TRBV7-9
clone size: few
J gene: TRBJ2-7
D gene: TRBD1
CDR3 protein: CASSKQGESYEQYF
CDR3 DNA: TGTGCCAGCAGCAAACAGGGGGAATCCTACGAGCAGTACTTC

V gene: TRBV7-3
clone size: few
J gene: TRBJ2-7
D gene: TRBD2
CDR3 protein: CASSRTGLAGTSYEQYF
CDR3 DNA: TGTGCCAGCAGCCGAACCGGACTAGCGGGGACCTCCTACGAGCAGTACTTC

V gene: TRBV24-1
clone size: .
J gene: TRBJ1-2
D gene: TRBD1
CDR3 protein: CATSEDRGPNYGYTF
CDR3 DNA: TGTGCCACCAGTGAGGACAGGGGGCCGAACTATGGCTACACCTTC

V gene: TRBV6-2/TRBV6-3
clone size: .
J gene: TRBJ2-7
D gene: TRBD2
CDR3 protein: CASSWGGEGYEQYF
CDR3 DNA: TGTGCCAGCAGCTGGGGGGGAGAGGGCTACGAGCAGTACTTC

V gene: TRBV24-1
clone size: .
J gene: TRBJ1-1
D gene: TRBD1
CDR3 protein: CATSDAGTGGRLTEAFF
CDR3 DNA: TGTGCCACCAGTGACGCCGGGACAGGGGGCCGGCTCACTGAAGCTTTCTTT

V gene: TRBV5-1
clone size: .
J gene: TRBJ2-3
D gene: TRBD2
CDR3 protein: CASSLESAGGPWGTDTQYF
CDR3 DNA: TGCGCCAGCAGCTTGGAGTCTGCGGGAGGGCCATGGGGCACAGATACGCAGTATTTT

V gene: TRBV5-1
clone size: .
J gene: TRBJ1-4
D gene: .
CDR3 protein: CASSLEAVQGPGKLFF
CDR3 DNA: TGCGCCAGCAGCTTGGAGGCCGTACAGGGCCCGGGGAAACTGTTTTTT

V gene: TRBV9
clone size: .
J gene: TRBJ2-7
D gene: TRBD2
CDR3 protein: CASSPWGSGGSEQYF
CDR3 DNA: TGTGCCAGCAGCCCCTGGGGTAGCGGGGGCTCCGAGCAGTACTTC

V gene: TRBV28
clone size: few
J gene: TRBJ1-5
D gene: .
CDR3 protein: CASISTGLRQPQHF
CDR3 DNA: TGTGCCAGCATTTCCACAGGGTTACGACAGCCCCAGCATTTT

V gene: TRBV6-5
clone size: once
J gene: TRBJ1-1
D gene: .
CDR3 protein: CASSYSSARINTEAFF
CDR3 DNA: TGTGCCAGCAGTTACTCTTCCGCCAGAATTAACACTGAAGCTTTCTTT

V gene: TRBV6-2/TRBV6-3
clone size: .
J gene: TRBJ2-7
D gene: TRBD2
CDR3 protein: CASSIRTSGISYEQYF
CDR3 DNA: TGTGCCAGCAGTATCCGGACTAGCGGGATCTCCTACGAGCAGTACTTC

V gene: TRBV5-1
clone size: .
J gene: TRBJ2-7
D gene: TRBD2
CDR3 protein: CASKGGSGNSYEQYF
CDR3 DNA: TGCGCCAGCAAGGGCGGTAGCGGGAACAGCTACGAGCAGTACTTC

V gene: TRBV9
clone size: .
J gene: TRBJ2-7
D gene: TRBD1
CDR3 protein: CASSPRTGGSYEQYF
CDR3 DNA: TGTGCCAGCAGCCCCCGGACAGGGGGCTCCTACGAGCAGTACTTC

V gene: TRBV10-3
clone size: .
J gene: TRBJ1-1
D gene: .
CDR3 protein: CAISDQGMNTEAFF
CDR3 DNA: TGTGCCATCAGTGATCAGGGGATGAACACTGAAGCTTTCTTT

V gene: TRBV6-5
clone size: .
J gene: TRBJ1-6
D gene: .
CDR3 protein: CASSYSRGSPLHF
CDR3 DNA: TGTGCCAGCAGTTACTCTAGGGGTTCACCCCTCCACTTT

V gene: TRBV6-2/TRBV6-3
clone size: .
J gene: TRBJ2-2
D gene: .
CDR3 protein: CASSFTGVIGELFF
CDR3 DNA: TGTGCCAGCAGTTTTACCGGAGTTATCGGGGAGCTGTTTTTT

V gene: TRBV3-1/TRBV3-2
clone size: .
J gene: TRBJ1-2
D gene: .
CDR3 protein: CASSQGSRHGYGYTF
CDR3 DNA: TGTGCCAGCAGCCAAGGGTCCAGGCATGGCTATGGCTACACCTTC

V gene: TRBV23-1
clone size: .
J gene: TRBJ2-5
D gene: .
CDR3 protein: CASSQPARRTQRETQYF
CDR3 DNA: TGCGCCAGCAGTCAACCCGCCAGGAGGACCCAGAGAGAGACCCAGTACTTC

V gene: TRBV28
clone size: .
J gene: TRBJ1-3
D gene: TRBD1
CDR3 protein: CASSFDRVAGNTIYF
CDR3 DNA: TGTGCCAGCAGTTTCGACAGGGTGGCTGGAAACACCATATATTTT

V gene: TRBV28
clone size: .
J gene: TRBJ2-7
D gene: TRBD2
CDR3 protein: CASSPGTSQTYEQYF
CDR3 DNA: TGTGCCAGCAGCCCTGGGACTAGTCAGACCTACGAGCAGTACTTC